Presented here are 17 T cell receptor beta chains from one specimen sequenced in a study of blood T cell repertoires in COVID-19. Profiled with immunoSEQ multiplex PCR; TCRdb holds only in-frame clones, not every one. The sample consists of roughly 270,000 clones, approximately 91% of them appearing once. The sequenced sample was peripheral blood. The source of these receptors is a man aged 18 to 29 with active or convalescent COVID-19.

The J gene is TRBJ2-1, the V gene TRBV9, with 9 bases aligning to TRBD2. Germline V gene lookup returns CDR1 SGDLS and CDR2 YYNGEE. The V segment lost 3 bases and the J segment 7 bases; nucleotides outside the gene matches: 17. The CDR3 extends over 18 amino acids. The CDR3 nucleotides are TGTGCCAGCAGCGACTTTACCCGGTTGGCGGGGGGGCTTAATGAGCAGTTCTTC. Protein: CASSDFTRLAGGLNEQFF. Drawing the rest from reference TRBV9 and TRBJ2-1, the complete variable domain is DSGVTQTPKHLITATGQRVTLRCSPRSGDLSVYWYQQSLDQGLQFLIQYYNGEERAKGNILERFSAQQFPDLHSELNLSSLELGDSALYFCASSDFTRLAGGLNEQFFGPGTRLTVL.

The chain employs TRBV13 and TRBJ2-2; D ambiguous. This CDR3 spans 15 amino acids. The germline CDR1 and CDR2 sequences are PRHDT and FYEKMQ (reference sequence). The ends were cut back, 4 bases at V and 1 base at J, with 10 bases in the middle. Written as DNA, the CDR3 is TGTGCCAGCAGCTCCTATACGGTGAACACCGGGGAGCTGTTTTTT. As protein: CASSSYTVNTGELFF. Variable domain in full (rest from reference TRBV13 and TRBJ2-2): AAGVIQSPRHLIKEKRETATLKCYPIPRHDTVYWYQQGPGQDPQFLISFYEKMQSDKGSIPDRFSAQQFSDYHSELNMSSLELGDSALYFCASSSYTVNTGELFFGEGSRLTVL.

The rearrangement links TRBV5-4 to TRBJ1-6; perhaps TRBD1 as D (5 bases). The V gene's germline CDR1 is SGHNT and CDR2 YYREEE (reference sequence). This CDR3 contains 15 residues. Trimming pared 0 bases from V and 6 bases from J, leaving 10 bases between. CDR3 protein: CASSLDDRPNSPLHF. The CDR3, as DNA: TGTGCCAGCAGCTTGGACGACAGACCTAATTCACCCCTCCACTTT. The full variable domain, with the rest looked up from reference TRBV5-4 and TRBJ1-6, is ETGVTQSPTHLIKTRGQQVTLRCSSQSGHNTVSWYQQALGQGPQFIFQYYREEENGRGNFPPRFSGLQFPNYSSELNVNALELDDSALYLCASSLDDRPNSPLHFGNGTRLTVT.

This chain connects TRBV27 to TRBJ1-1; a possible D gene is TRBD1 (6 bases). The CDR3 loop spans 13 amino acids. Germline CDR1 MNHEY, CDR2 SMNVEV (reference sequence). V was shortened by 6 bases and J by 10 bases, with 18 bases between the two germline ends. The CDR3 here is CASSPGAGGRAFF. CDR3 DNA sequence: TGTGCCAGCAGCCCGGGGGCGGGAGGAAGAGCTTTCTTT.

The gene calls are TRBV19 and TRBJ2-1; 7 positions match TRBD2. CDR3 size: 16 residues. Germline V lookup: CDR1 LNHDA, CDR2 SQIVND (reference sequence). Losses at the gene ends were 6 bases for V and 6 bases for J; bases not matched to a gene: 14. The DNA for the CDR3 is TGTGCCAGTAGACAAGGACTAGAGCGGGGCTTCAATGAGCAGTTCTTC. This translates into CASRQGLERGFNEQFF.

In its sample, this clone was seen a few times. The rearrangement joins TRBV10-3 to TRBJ2-3; weak D call: TRBD2 (5 bases). Germline CDR1 reads ENHRY; CDR2 reads SYGVKD. Trimming cost V 10 bases and J 0 bases, with 14 bases left between them. The CDR3 has 14 amino acids. The CDR3: CATVSGPSTDTQYF. The CDR3 nucleotides are TGTGCCACCGTCAGCGGACCTAGCACAGATACGCAGTATTTT.

With regard to this clone: The junction differs from germline at one of its ends, possibly a read error. Other DNA sequences in the same sample also yield this CDR3. The rearrangement uses TRBV19 and TRBJ1-1; 7 bases fit TRBD1. The CDR3 runs 13 residues. Germline-derived CDR1 and CDR2 are LNHDA and SQIVND (reference sequence). The CDR3 loop is CASSRQGNTEAFF. The DNA for the CDR3 is TGTGCCAGCAGTAGACAGGGGAACACTGAAGCTTTCTTT.

The rearrangement links TRBV16 to TRBJ1-5; 7 bases agree with TRBD1. V gave up 4 bases and J gave up 4 bases; unmatched junction bases: 1. In germline, CDR1 is KGHSY, CDR2 FQNENV. The CDR3 has 13 amino acids. CDR3 bases: TGTGCCAGCAGCCTGGACAGGAATCAGCCCCAGCATTTT. Protein sequence: CASSLDRNQPQHF.

The chain recombines TRBV7-6 with TRBJ2-2, with D possibly matching TRBD1 (6 bases). Germline V CDR1 and CDR2: SGHVS, FNYEAQ. The CDR3 covers 14 residues. The V end was cut by 1 base, the J end by 3 bases, with 6 bases between. The CDR3, as DNA: TGTGCCAGCAGCTTAGGGGGGCACACCGGGGAGCTGTTTTTT. It specifies CASSLGGHTGELFF. Full variable domain (remainder filled in from reference TRBV7-6 and TRBJ2-2): GAGVSQSPRYKVTKRGQDVALRCDPISGHVSLYWYRQALGQGPEFLTYFNYEAQQDKSGLPNDRFSAERPEGSISTLTIQRTEQRDSAMYRCASSLGGHTGELFFGEGSRLTVL.

The rearrangement joins TRBV9 to TRBJ1-1, with a possible D match to TRBD1 (6 bases). V was clipped by 4 bases and J by 4 bases, with 11 bases between them. CDR1 and CDR2 (germline): SGDLS, YYNGEE. There are 13 residues in the CDR3. CDR3 protein: CASSPGAGTEAFF. Written as DNA, the CDR3 is TGTGCCAGCAGCCCAGGGGCGGGCACTGAAGCTTTCTTT.

The rearrangement links TRBV6-5 to TRBJ2-7, with D uncertain. CDR3 length: 13 residues. V lost 5 bases and J 3 bases, leaving 11 bases between the germline ends. Germline V gene lookup returns CDR1 MNHEY and CDR2 SVGAGI. The CDR3 sequence: CASSQHRGYEQYF. DNA for the CDR3: TGTGCCAGCAGTCAACATAGAGGCTACGAGCAGTACTTC.

The chain employs TRBV29-1 and TRBJ1-1; D unclear. The germline CDR1 and CDR2 sequences are SQVTM and ANQGSEA. CDR3 size: 12 residues. V was pared by 8 bases and J by 5 bases, with 15 bases between. CDR3 region: CSLHSSGTEAFF. The CDR3 DNA is TGCAGCTTACACTCCAGCGGGACTGAAGCTTTCTTT.

J is TRBJ1-1 and V is TRBV6-5; 8 bases fit TRBD1. The CDR3 is 12 residues long. V shed 6 bases and J 8 bases; nucleotides not matched to a gene: 5. The V gene's germline CDR1 is MNHEY and CDR2 SVGAGI. The CDR3 DNA sequence: TGTGCCAGCAGACCACAGGGGGGGGAAGCTTTCTTT. This encodes CASRPQGGEAFF.

J is TRBJ1-2 and V is TRBV2, with D perhaps matching TRBD1 (5 bases). CDR3 length: 13 residues. V lost 6 bases and J lost 7, with 15 bases in between. Germline V gives CDR1 SNHLY, CDR2 FYNNEI. The chain's CDR3 is CASRTPGVGGYTF. DNA of the CDR3: TGTGCCAGCAGGACACCGGGGGTAGGTGGCTACACCTTC.

This chain connects TRBV4-1 to TRBJ2-1, with 10 positions matching TRBD2. Trimming cost V 4 bases and J 7 bases; bases outside gene matches: 10. From germline, CDR1 is MGHRA and CDR2 YSYEKL. This CDR3 has 16 amino acids. The CDR3 reads CASSRGLAVVSNEQFF. CDR3 sequence (DNA): TGCGCCAGCAGCCGAGGACTAGCGGTAGTCTCTAATGAGCAGTTCTTC.

This clone was detected once. The chain employs TRBV2 and TRBJ1-1; 7 bases line up with TRBD1. The CDR3 length is 11 residues. V shed 8 bases and J 10 bases; nucleotides not matched to a gene: 7. Germline CDR1 reads SNHLY; CDR2 reads FYNNEI. The CDR3 protein is CASPDNRGAFF. The CDR3 DNA reads as TGTGCCAGCCCGGACAACAGGGGAGCTTTCTTT.

The chain employs TRBV9 and TRBJ1-1; 9 bases are a match to TRBD1. CDR1 and CDR2 (germline): SGDLS, YYNGEE. The CDR3 consists of 13 residues. The junction had 3 bases not matched to a gene; V was cut back by 3 bases and J by 6 bases. The CDR3, as DNA: TGTGCCAGCAGCGCGGGACAGGGCGCTGAAGCTTTCTTT. It encodes CASSAGQGAEAFF. Full variable domain (remainder filled in from reference TRBV9 and TRBJ1-1): DSGVTQTPKHLITATGQRVTLRCSPRSGDLSVYWYQQSLDQGLQFLIQYYNGEERAKGNILERFSAQQFPDLHSELNLSSLELGDSALYFCASSAGQGAEAFFGQGTRLTVV.